The TCR beta chain described here comes from a study of blood T cell repertoires in COVID-19. At the level of the study: From T cells, B-cell-depleted T cells, or PBMCs came the material, which was cDNA or gDNA.

The germline V gene encodes CDR1 KGHDR and CDR2 SFDVKD. J was trimmed by 6 bases and V by 6 bases; bases with no gene match: 9. This CDR3 spans 14 amino acids. Profiling relied on immunoSEQ multiplex PCR, and the TCRdb table lists in-frame clones only, not all of them. The repertoire holds 150,000 to 200,000 clones, with about nine tenths as singletons. This sequence was found in a woman aged 55-75 years with COVID-19, enrolled during active disease. J is TRBJ1-1 and V is TRBV24-1, with 7 bases fitting TRBD1. Sample: peripheral blood. The CDR3 DNA sequence: TGTGCCACCAGTCCTACAGGGGATTTCGCTGAAGCTTTCTTT. Encoded protein: CATSPTGDFAEAFF.